The 19 T cell receptor beta chains reported below all come from one sample, sequenced in a study of T-cell reconstitution after alpha-beta-depleted transplantation in children. Unique molecular identifiers featured in how the TCRbeta library was prepared. TCRdb reanalysed the PCR reads using MiXCR and keeps one entry per CDR3 protein. The data contain 530,000 or so distinct CDR3 sequences, 25% to 30% of them singletons. Material: PBMCs, obtained before TCRalphabeta/CD19-depleted stem cell transplant. The receptors here all came from a boy in the first two years of life with Wiskott-Aldrich syndrome, due to receive a stem cell transplant.

The genes are TRBV6-1 and TRBJ2-1; maybe TRBD2 (6 bases). Germline V gene data show CDR1 as MNHNS and CDR2 as SASEGT. This CDR3 spans 12 amino acids. V was trimmed by 9 bases and J by 3 bases, leaving 9 bases between them. The CDR3 protein is CARLGGYNEQFF. For the CDR3, the DNA is TGTGCCAGATTGGGAGGCTACAATGAGCAGTTCTTC.

There are a few counts of this clonotype. The CDR3 is CASSLTGRSTDTQYF. The CDR3 nucleotides are TGTGCCAGCAGTTTAACCGGTCGGAGCACAGATACGCAGTATTTT. V and J are TRBV27 and TRBJ2-3; no clear D gene. The CDR3 runs 15 residues. Germline loops: CDR1 MNHEY, CDR2 SMNVEV (reference sequence). Trimming removed 2 bases from V and 0 bases from J, with 9 bases in between.

This clonotype was counted a few times. J is TRBJ2-3 and V is TRBV5-1, with 10 positions matching TRBD2. The CDR3 sequence is 16 residues long. Germline trimming cut 3 bases from V and 5 bases from J; bases unmatched to any gene: 9. Per the germline V gene, CDR1 is SGHRS and CDR2 is YFSETQ. The CDR3 DNA sequence: TGCGCCAGCAGCTCCTCTAGCGGGAGTTGGGGAGATACGCAGTATTTT. Translated, it gives CASSSSSGSWGDTQYF. Supplemented by reference TRBV5-1 and TRBJ2-3, the full variable domain reads KAGVTQTPRYLIKTRGQQVTLSCSPISGHRSVSWYQQTPGQGLQFLFEYFSETQRNKGNFPGRFSGRQFSNSRSEMNVSTLELGDSALYLCASSSSSGSWGDTQYFGPGTRLTVL.

The chain combines TRBV5-1 with TRBJ1-2; D not certain. This CDR3 region has 13 residues. The germline CDR1 and CDR2 sequences are SGHRS and YFSETQ. V was pared by 1 base and J by 8 bases, with 12 bases between. The CDR3 protein is CASSLSEGSGYTF. Here the CDR3 DNA reads TGCGCCAGCAGCTTGTCGGAAGGGTCAGGCTACACCTTC.

This clonotype occurred a few times. The chain uses TRBV12-3 or TRBV12-4 and TRBJ2-3; TRBD2 matches at 7 bases. CDR3 length equals 16 residues. Trimming took 1 base from V and 0 from J; bases not matched to a gene: 4. The CDR3 DNA follows: TGTGCCAGCAGTTTAGAAGCGGGACCTAGCACAGATACGCAGTATTTT. Translated, it gives CASSLEAGPSTDTQYF.

This chain links TRBV5-1 with TRBJ2-5, with a weak D call TRBD1 (6 bases). This CDR3 spans 14 amino acids. V lost 0 bases, J lost 4 bases, and 10 bases lay in between. The germline V gene has CDR1 SGHRS and CDR2 YFSETQ. This chain's CDR3 is CASSLVEGGETQYF. CDR3 coding DNA: TGCGCCAGCAGCTTGGTAGAAGGGGGAGAGACCCAGTACTTC.

This clonotype showed up just a few times. The chain couples TRBV24-1 to TRBJ2-5; TRBD2 matches at 13 bases. V gave up 4 bases and J gave up 12 bases; unmatched junction bases: 4. Per the germline V gene, CDR1 is KGHDR and CDR2 is SFDVKD. CDR3 length equals 13 residues. The CDR3 loop is CATSDLTSGRKYF. CDR3 nucleotide sequence: TGTGCCACCAGTGACCTGACTAGCGGGAGGAAGTACTTC.

The CDR3 is CASSLAGTPQETQYF. The DNA of the CDR3 is TGCGCCAGCAGCTTGGCAGGGACACCTCAAGAGACCCAGTACTTC. The gene calls are TRBV5-1 and TRBJ2-5; D perhaps matches TRBD1 (6 bases). Trimming removed 0 bases at V and 2 bases at J, with 11 bases between. The V gene's germline CDR1 is SGHRS and CDR2 YFSETQ. The CDR3 spans 15 residues.

This clonotype has only a few counts. Here the CDR3 reads CSATDFRGREGATQYF. CDR3 sequence (DNA): TGCAGTGCTACCGACTTTAGGGGTAGAGAAGGAGCGACCCAGTACTTC. The rearrangement joins TRBV20-1 to TRBJ2-5, with a weak D call TRBD1 (5 bases). The CDR3 length is 16 residues. CDR1 and CDR2 from the germline V gene are DFQATT and SNEGSKA (reference sequence). Trimming cost V 4 bases and J 7 bases, with 25 bases left between them.

This clonotype was seen more than once but under ten times. The CDR3 DNA is TGCGCCAGCAGCTTGGAATCCCAGGGTGGGGGGACTGAAGCTTTCTTT. Translated, it gives CASSLESQGGGTEAFF. V gene TRBV5-1 combines with J gene TRBJ1-1; TRBD1 is a possible D gene (5 bases). CDR1 is SGHRS, CDR2 YFSETQ, per germline. CDR3 length: 16 residues. V was shortened by 0 bases and J by 5 bases, with 17 bases between the two germline ends.

The V call is TRBV29-1, the J call TRBJ1-2; tentatively, D is TRBD1 (5 bases). V lost 0 bases to trimming and J lost 4 bases, with 15 bases between them. The germline V gene has CDR1 SQVTM and CDR2 ANQGSEA. The CDR3 has 15 amino acids. CDR3 region: CSVEDLRTRRYGYTF. The DNA of the CDR3 is TGCAGCGTTGAAGATCTTAGGACACGCCGCTATGGCTACACCTTC.

The chain uses TRBV6-1 and TRBJ1-1; D may be TRBD1 (6 bases). This CDR3 has 15 residues. Germline V gene sequence: CDR1 MNHNS, CDR2 SASEGT. V lost 0 bases, J lost 0 bases, and 8 bases lay in between. The CDR3 region has the DNA TGTGCCAGCAGTGAAGCGCAGGGGCTGAACACTGAAGCTTTCTTT. It is translated as CASSEAQGLNTEAFF.

The rearrangement joins TRBV5-1 to TRBJ2-3; TRBD1 aligns across 7 bases. Germline V gene lookup returns CDR1 SGHRS and CDR2 YFSETQ. The CDR3 is 14 amino acids. Germline trimming cut 3 bases from V and 5 bases from J; bases unmatched to any gene: 6. The DNA of the CDR3 is TGCGCCAGCAGCTCGGGACAGACATTAGATACGCAGTATTTT. Residues: CASSSGQTLDTQYF.

V is TRBV5-1 and J is TRBJ1-2; D perhaps matches TRBD1 (5 bases). The length of the CDR3 is 15 residues. From germline, CDR1 is SGHRS and CDR2 YFSETQ. Deletions cut 4 bases from V and 2 bases from J, with 15 bases between. The CDR3 DNA follows: TGCGCCAGCAGCCTAGGGACGGATAGAAACTATGGCTACACCTTC. This sequence encodes CASSLGTDRNYGYTF.

This clonotype occurred many times. The chain uses TRBV12-3 or TRBV12-4 and TRBJ1-2, with D possibly TRBD1 on 5 matching bases. Deletions cut 3 bases from V and 7 bases from J, with 15 bases between. The CDR3 length is 14 residues. For the CDR3, the DNA is TGTGCCAGCAGTTTCGCAAGGGGCTTCGGTGGCTACACCTTC. Translation: CASSFARGFGGYTF.

This clonotype was seen more than once but under ten times. The chain uses TRBV18 and TRBJ2-3, with D unclear. The V gene's germline CDR1 is KGHSH and CDR2 LQKENI. Trimming stripped 2 bases from V and 6 bases from J, with 6 bases between. The CDR3 runs 12 residues. The CDR3 sequence: CASSPVEDTQYF. CDR3 DNA: TGTGCCAGCTCACCAGTGGAGGATACGCAGTATTTT.

This clonotype has just a few counts. The chain is built from TRBV5-1 and TRBJ2-3, with D tentatively TRBD2 (5 bases). Between the trimmed V and J ends, which lost 7 bases and 3 bases, there was a span of 9 bases. This CDR3 spans 12 amino acids. Germline V gene lookup returns CDR1 SGHRS and CDR2 YFSETQ. The DNA of the CDR3 is TGCGCCAGCGCCACTAGTACAGATACGCAGTATTTT. Translating gives CASATSTDTQYF.

The rearrangement links TRBV6-4 to TRBJ2-1, with 7 nucleotides matching TRBD1. V dropped 4 bases and J dropped 4; count of bases not matched to a gene: 13. There are 17 residues in the CDR3. Per the germline V gene, CDR1 is MRHNA and CDR2 is SNTAGT. The CDR3 is CASSVFLTGRLYNEQFF. CDR3 nucleotides: TGTGCCAGCAGTGTCTTCCTGACAGGGCGACTATACAATGAGCAGTTCTTC.

This chain links TRBV27 with TRBJ2-1; D unresolved. With 0 bases removed from V and 1 base from J, the gap between germline ends came to 16 bases. CDR1 is MNHEY and CDR2 is SMNVEV in the germline V gene (reference sequence). The CDR3 is 18 amino acids. In nucleotides, the CDR3 is TGTGCCAGCAGTTTATCCCCACGACAAGAAGGTTCCTACAATGAGCAGTTCTTC. It translates to CASSLSPRQEGSYNEQFF.